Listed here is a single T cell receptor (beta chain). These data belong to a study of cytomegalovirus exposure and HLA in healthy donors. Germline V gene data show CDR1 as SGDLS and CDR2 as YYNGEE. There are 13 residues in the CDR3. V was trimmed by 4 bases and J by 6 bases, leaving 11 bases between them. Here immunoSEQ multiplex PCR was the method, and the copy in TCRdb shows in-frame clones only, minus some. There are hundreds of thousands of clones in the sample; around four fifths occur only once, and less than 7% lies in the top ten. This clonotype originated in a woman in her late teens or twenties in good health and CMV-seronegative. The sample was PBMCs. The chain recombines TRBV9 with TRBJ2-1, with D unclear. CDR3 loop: CASSPLPGNEQFF. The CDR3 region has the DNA TGTGCCAGCAGCCCCCTTCCCGGCAATGAGCAGTTCTTC.